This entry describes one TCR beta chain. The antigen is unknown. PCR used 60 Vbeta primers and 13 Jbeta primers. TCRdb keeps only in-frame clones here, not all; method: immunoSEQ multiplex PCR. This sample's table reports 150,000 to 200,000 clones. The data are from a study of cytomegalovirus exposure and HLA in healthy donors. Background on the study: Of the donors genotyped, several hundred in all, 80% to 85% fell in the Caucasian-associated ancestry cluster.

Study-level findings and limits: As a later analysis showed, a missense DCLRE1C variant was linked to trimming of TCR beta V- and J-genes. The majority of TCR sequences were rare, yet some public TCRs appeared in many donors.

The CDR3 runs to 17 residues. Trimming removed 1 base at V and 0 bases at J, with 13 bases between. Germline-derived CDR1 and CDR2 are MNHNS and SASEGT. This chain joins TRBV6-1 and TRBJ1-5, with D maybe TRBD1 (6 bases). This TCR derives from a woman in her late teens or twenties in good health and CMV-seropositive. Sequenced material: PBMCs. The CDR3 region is CASSEGQGPYSNQPQHF. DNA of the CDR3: TGTGCCAGCAGTGAAGGTCAGGGGCCATATAGCAATCAGCCCCAGCATTTT.